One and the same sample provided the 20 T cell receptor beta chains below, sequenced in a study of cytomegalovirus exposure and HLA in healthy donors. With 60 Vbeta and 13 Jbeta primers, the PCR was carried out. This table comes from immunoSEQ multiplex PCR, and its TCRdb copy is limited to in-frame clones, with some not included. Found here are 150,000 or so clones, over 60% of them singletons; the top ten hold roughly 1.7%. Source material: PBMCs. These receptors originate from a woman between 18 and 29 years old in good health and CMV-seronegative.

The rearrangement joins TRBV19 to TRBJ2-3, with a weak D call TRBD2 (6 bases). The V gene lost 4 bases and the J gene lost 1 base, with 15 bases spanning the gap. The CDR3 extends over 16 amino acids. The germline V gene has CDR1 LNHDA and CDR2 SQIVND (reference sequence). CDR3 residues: CASSKGAGSGTDTQYF. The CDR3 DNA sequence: TGTGCCAGTAGTAAGGGTGCGGGGTCGGGCACAGATACGCAGTATTTT.

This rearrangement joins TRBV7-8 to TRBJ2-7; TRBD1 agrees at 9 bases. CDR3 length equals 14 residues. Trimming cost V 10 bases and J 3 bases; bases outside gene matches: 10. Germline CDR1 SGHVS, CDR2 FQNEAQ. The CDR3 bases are TGTGCCACCGCGACGGGACAGGGAAACTACGAGCAGTACGTC. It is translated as CATATGQGNYEQYV.

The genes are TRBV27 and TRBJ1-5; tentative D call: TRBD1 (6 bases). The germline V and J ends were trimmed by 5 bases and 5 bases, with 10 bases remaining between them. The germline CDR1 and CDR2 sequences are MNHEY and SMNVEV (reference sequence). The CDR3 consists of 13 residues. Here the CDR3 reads CASSGRGHQPQHF. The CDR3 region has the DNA TGTGCCAGCAGTGGCAGGGGCCATCAGCCCCAGCATTTT.

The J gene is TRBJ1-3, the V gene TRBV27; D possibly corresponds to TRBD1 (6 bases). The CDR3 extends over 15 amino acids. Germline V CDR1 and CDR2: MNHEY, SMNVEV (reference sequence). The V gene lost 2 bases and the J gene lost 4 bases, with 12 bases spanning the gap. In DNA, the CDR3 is TGTGCCAGCAGTTTACGCGGACAGAGGGGAAACACCATATATTTT. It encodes CASSLRGQRGNTIYF.

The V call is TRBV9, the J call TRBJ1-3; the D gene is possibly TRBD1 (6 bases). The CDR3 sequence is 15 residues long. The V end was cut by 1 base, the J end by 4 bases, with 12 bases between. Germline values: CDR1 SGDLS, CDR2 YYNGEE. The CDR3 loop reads CASSVMGASGNTIYF. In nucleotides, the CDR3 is TGTGCCAGCAGCGTAATGGGGGCCTCCGGAAACACCATATATTTT. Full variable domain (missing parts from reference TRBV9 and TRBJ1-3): DSGVTQTPKHLITATGQRVTLRCSPRSGDLSVYWYQQSLDQGLQFLIQYYNGEERAKGNILERFSAQQFPDLHSELNLSSLELGDSALYFCASSVMGASGNTIYFGEGSWLTVV.

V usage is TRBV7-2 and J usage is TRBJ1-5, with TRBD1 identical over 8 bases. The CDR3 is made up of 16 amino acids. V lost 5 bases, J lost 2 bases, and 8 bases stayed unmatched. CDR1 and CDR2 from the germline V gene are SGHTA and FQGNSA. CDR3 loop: CASSQGQGGRNQPQHF. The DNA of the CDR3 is TGTGCCAGCAGCCAAGGACAGGGCGGTCGCAATCAGCCCCAGCATTTT.

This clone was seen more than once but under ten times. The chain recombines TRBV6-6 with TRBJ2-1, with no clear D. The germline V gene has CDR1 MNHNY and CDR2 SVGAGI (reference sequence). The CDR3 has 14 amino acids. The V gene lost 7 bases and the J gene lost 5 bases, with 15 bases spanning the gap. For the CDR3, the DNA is TGTGCCAGCAAATCCAGCGCCGCGAACAATGAGCAGTTCTTC. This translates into CASKSSAANNEQFF.

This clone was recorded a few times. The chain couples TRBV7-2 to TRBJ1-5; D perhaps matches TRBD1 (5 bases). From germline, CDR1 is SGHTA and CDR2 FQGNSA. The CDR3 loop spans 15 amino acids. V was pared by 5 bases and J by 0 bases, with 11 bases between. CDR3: CASSLSQVSNQPQHF. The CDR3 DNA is TGTGCCAGCAGCCTTTCACAGGTTAGCAATCAGCCCCAGCATTTT. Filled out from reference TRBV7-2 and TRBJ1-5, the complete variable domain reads GAGVSQSPSNKVTEKGKDVELRCDPISGHTALYWYRQSLGQGLEFLIYFQGNSAPDKSGLPSDRFSAERTGGSVSTLTIQRTQQEDSAVYLCASSLSQVSNQPQHFGDGTRLSIL.

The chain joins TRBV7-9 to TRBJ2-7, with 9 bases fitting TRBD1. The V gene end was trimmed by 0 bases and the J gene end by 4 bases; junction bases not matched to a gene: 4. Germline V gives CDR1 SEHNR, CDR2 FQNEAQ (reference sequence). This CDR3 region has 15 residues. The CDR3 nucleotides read TGTGCCAGCAGCTTAGCTCGGGACAGGGCTTACGAGCAGTACTTC. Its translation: CASSLARDRAYEQYF. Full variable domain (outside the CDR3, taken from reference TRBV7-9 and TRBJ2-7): DTGVSQNPRHKITKRGQNVTFRCDPISEHNRLYWYRQTLGQGPEFLTYFQNEAQLEKSRLLSDRFSAERPKGSFSTLEIQRTEQGDSAMYLCASSLARDRAYEQYFGPGTRLTVT.

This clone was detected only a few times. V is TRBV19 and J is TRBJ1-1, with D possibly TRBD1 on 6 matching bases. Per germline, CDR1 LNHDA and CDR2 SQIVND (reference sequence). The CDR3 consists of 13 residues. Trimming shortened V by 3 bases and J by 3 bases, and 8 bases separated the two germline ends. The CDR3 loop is CASSMRGYTEAFF. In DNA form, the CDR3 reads TGTGCCAGTAGTATGAGGGGGTACACTGAAGCTTTCTTT.

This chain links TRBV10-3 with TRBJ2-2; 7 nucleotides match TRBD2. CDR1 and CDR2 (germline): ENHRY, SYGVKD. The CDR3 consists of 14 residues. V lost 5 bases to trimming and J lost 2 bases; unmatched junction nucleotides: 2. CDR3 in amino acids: CAISPGLNTGELFF. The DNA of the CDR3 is TGTGCCATCAGTCCGGGACTAAACACCGGGGAGCTGTTTTTT.

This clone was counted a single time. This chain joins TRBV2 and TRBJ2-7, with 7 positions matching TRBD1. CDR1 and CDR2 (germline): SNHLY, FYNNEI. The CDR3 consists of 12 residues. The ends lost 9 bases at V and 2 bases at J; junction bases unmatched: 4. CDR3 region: CASIGQAYEQYV. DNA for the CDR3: TGTGCCAGTATAGGACAGGCCTACGAGCAGTACGTC.

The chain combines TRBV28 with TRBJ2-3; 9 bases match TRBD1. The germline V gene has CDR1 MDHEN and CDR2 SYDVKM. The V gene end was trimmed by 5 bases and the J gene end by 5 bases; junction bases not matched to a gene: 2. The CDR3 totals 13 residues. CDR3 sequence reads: CASSPGQGDTQYF. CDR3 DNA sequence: TGTGCCAGCAGTCCGGGACAGGGAGATACGCAGTATTTT.

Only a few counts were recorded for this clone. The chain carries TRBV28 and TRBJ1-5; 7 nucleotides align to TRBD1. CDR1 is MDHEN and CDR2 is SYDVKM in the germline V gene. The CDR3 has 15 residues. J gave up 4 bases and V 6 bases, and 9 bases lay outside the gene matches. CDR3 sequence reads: CASRLPRQGNQPQHF. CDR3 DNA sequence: TGTGCCAGCAGGTTACCCCGACAGGGAAATCAGCCCCAGCATTTT.

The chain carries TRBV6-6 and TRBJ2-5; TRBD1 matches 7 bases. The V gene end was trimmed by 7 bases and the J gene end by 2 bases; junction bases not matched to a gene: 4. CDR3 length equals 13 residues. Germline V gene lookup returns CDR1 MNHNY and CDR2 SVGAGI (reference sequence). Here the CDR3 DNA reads TGTGCCAGCAATACAGGGGTTCAAGAGACCCAGTACTTC. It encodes CASNTGVQETQYF.

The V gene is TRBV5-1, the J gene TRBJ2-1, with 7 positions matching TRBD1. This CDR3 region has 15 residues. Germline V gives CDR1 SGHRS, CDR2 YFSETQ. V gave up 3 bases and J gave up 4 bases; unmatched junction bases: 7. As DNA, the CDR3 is TGCGCCAGCAGCTCGAGGGACAGACCATACAATGAGCAGTTCTTC. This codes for CASSSRDRPYNEQFF. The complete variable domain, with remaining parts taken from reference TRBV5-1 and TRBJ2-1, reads KAGVTQTPRYLIKTRGQQVTLSCSPISGHRSVSWYQQTPGQGLQFLFEYFSETQRNKGNFPGRFSGRQFSNSRSEMNVSTLELGDSALYLCASSSRDRPYNEQFFGPGTRLTVL.

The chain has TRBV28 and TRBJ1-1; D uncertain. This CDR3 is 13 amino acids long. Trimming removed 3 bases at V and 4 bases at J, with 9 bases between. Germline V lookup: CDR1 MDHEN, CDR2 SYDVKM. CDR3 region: CASSLQLGTEAFF. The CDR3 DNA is TGTGCCAGCAGTTTGCAACTAGGCACTGAAGCTTTCTTT.

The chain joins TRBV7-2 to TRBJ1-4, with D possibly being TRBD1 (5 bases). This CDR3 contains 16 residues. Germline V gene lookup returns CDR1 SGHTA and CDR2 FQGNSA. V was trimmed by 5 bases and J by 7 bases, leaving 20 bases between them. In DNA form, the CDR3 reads TGTGCCAGCAGCCCAACCCTAGCCAGGGAGGGTGAAAAACTGTTTTTT. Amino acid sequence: CASSPTLAREGEKLFF.

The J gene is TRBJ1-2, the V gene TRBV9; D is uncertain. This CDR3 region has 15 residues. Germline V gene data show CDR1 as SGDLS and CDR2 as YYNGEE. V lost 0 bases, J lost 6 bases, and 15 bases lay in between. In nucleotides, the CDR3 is TGTGCCAGCAGCGTAGACCAGGACGGGATGGATGGCTACACCTTC. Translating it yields CASSVDQDGMDGYTF.

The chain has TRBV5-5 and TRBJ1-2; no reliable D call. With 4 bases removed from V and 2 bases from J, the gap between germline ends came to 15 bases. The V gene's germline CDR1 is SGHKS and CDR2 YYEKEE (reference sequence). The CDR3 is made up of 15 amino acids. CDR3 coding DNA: TGTGCCAGCAGCCCCGGACTTCAGCCCAACTATGGCTACACCTTC. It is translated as CASSPGLQPNYGYTF.